These 7 T cell receptor beta chains came from one sample sequenced in a study of T cells in Graves' hyperthyroidism and ophthalmopathy. TCR beta CDR3 sequences were amplified from RNA transcripts. First-round RT-PCR of the TCR CDR3 relied on the HTBI primer set. One entry per CDR3 protein results from TCRdb running MiXCR on the multiplex PCR reads. The sample holds hundreds of thousands of distinct CDR3 sequences, 15% to 18% seen once. The sample comprised blood. The receptor set was obtained from a woman aged 18-35 years with Graves' hyperthyroidism that later progressed to Graves' ophthalmopathy.

This clonotype was picked up a small number of times. V and J are TRBV20-1 and TRBJ1-5; D perhaps matches TRBD1 (6 bases). The CDR3 is 16 residues long. V lost 2 bases, J lost 0 bases, and 14 bases lay in between. Per the germline V gene, CDR1 is DFQATT and CDR2 is SNEGSKA (reference sequence). The CDR3 region has the DNA TGCAGTGCTAGACCGAGGGGGGCGGTTAGCAATCAGCCCCAGCATTTT. It codes for CSARPRGAVSNQPQHF.

Ten or more counts support this clonotype. The chain employs TRBV27 and TRBJ1-5; D not certain. V was cut by 2 bases and J by 6 bases, with 8 bases left in between. CDR1 and CDR2 from the germline V gene are MNHEY and SMNVEV (reference sequence). The CDR3 spans 13 residues. CDR3 residues: CASSLKAAQPQHF. CDR3 in DNA: TGTGCCAGCAGTTTAAAGGCGGCTCAGCCCCAGCATTTT.

This clonotype was found many times. The chain employs TRBV2 and TRBJ1-4; 11 bases line up with TRBD1. The CDR3 is made up of 14 amino acids. CDR1 and CDR2 (germline): SNHLY, FYNNEI. V trimming: 6 bases; J trimming: 4 bases; junction bases outside the gene matches: 1. The CDR3 sequence: CASSGTGGNEKLFF. For the CDR3, the DNA is TGTGCCAGCAGCGGGACAGGGGGTAATGAAAAACTGTTTTTT.

The table lists this clonotype with many counts. The chain has TRBV28 and TRBJ2-7; 11 nucleotides agree with TRBD2. The germline V gene has CDR1 MDHEN and CDR2 SYDVKM. This CDR3 comprises 17 residues. Trimming took 6 bases from V and 2 from J; bases not matched to a gene: 12. CDR3 bases: TGTGCCAGCAGCTCCGGGACTAGCGGCCCGGGCACCTACGAGCAGTACTTC. Translation gives CASSSGTSGPGTYEQYF.

This clonotype was picked up many times. CDR3 in amino acids: CASSLAAFTDTQYF. As DNA, the CDR3 is TGTGCCAGCAGTTTAGCGGCCTTCACAGATACGCAGTATTTT. This chain joins TRBV28 and TRBJ2-3; D unclear. V lost 2 bases and J 2 bases, leaving 8 bases between the germline ends. This CDR3 is built from 14 residues. The germline gives CDR1 MDHEN, CDR2 SYDVKM.

This clonotype was seen repeatedly, ten times or more. The chain carries TRBV27 and TRBJ2-1, with 7 bases fitting TRBD2. CDR1 MNHEY and CDR2 SMNVEV come from the germline V gene (reference sequence). CDR3 length: 15 residues. V was pared by 2 bases and J by 2 bases, with 3 bases of the junction left unmatched. CDR3 DNA sequence: TGTGCCAGCAGTTTAAGAGGGACTACCTACAATGAGCAGTTCTTC. Protein product: CASSLRGTTYNEQFF.

The gene calls are TRBV6-5 and TRBJ2-3, with a tentative D call TRBD2 (6 bases). V gave up 0 bases and J gave up 0 bases, with 16 bases separating them. Germline V gene sequence: CDR1 MNHEY, CDR2 SVGAGI. This CDR3 is built from 18 residues. The CDR3 nucleotides read TGTGCCAGCAGTTACTCCCCAATAGCGGAATCTAGCACAGATACGCAGTATTTT. Encoded protein: CASSYSPIAESSTDTQYF.